Detailed here is one TCR beta chain. Its target is not known. This CDR3 has 13 residues. Trimming removed 4 bases from V and 3 bases from J, with 10 bases in between. Germline V gene lookup returns CDR1 SGHNT and CDR2 YYREEE (reference sequence). This specimen belongs to a study of OX40 agonist ivuxolimab in advanced cancers. Findings and limits, study-wide: Low normalized clonal expansion also occurred in some nonresponding patients.

Clones were read by immunoSEQ multiplex PCR, and TCRdb kept only the in-frame ones, dropping some. The data contain about 76,000 clones, approximately 86% of them singletons. The receptor comes from an adult with an advanced solid tumor such as melanoma, head and neck, liver or kidney cancer. Material: CD4+ or CD8+ T cells sorted from blood, obtained in a trial of the OX40 agonist ivuxolimab. V is TRBV5-4 and J is TRBJ2-5; no definite D call. CDR3 DNA: TGTGCCAGCAGCCTGATAGCCAAAGAGACCCAGTACTTC. As protein: CASSLIAKETQYF.